The next 20 T cell receptor beta chains were all read from a single sample in a study of blood T cell repertoires in COVID-19. TCRdb's table, derived via immunoSEQ multiplex PCR, lists solely in-frame clones and lacks some. The sample has around 450,000 clones; 70% to 90% are singletons. The sample comprised PBMCs or T cells enriched from blood (not recorded which). The receptors stem from a woman younger than 35 with acute COVID-19.

The chain carries TRBV30 and TRBJ1-2, with 8 bases matching TRBD1. CDR3 length equals 15 residues. J lost 6 bases, V lost 5 bases, and 14 bases had no gene match. Looked up from germline, CDR1 is GTSNPN and CDR2 is SVGIG (reference sequence). CDR3 nucleotide sequence: TGTGCCTGGGGGGGGACAGGACCCTTTCCCAATGGCTACACCTTC. It is translated as CAWGGTGPFPNGYTF.

This clone was seen just once. The genes are TRBV2 and TRBJ1-4; D may be TRBD1 (6 bases). The CDR3 spans 14 residues. Germline assignment: CDR1 SNHLY and CDR2 FYNNEI. The ends were cut back, 7 bases at V and 4 bases at J, with 13 bases in the middle. This CDR3 is CASKEPDSNEKLFF. CDR3 coding DNA: TGTGCCAGCAAAGAACCGGACAGTAATGAAAAACTGTTTTTT.

This rearrangement joins TRBV7-8 to TRBJ2-1, with TRBD2 identical over 7 bases. V was pared by 3 bases and J by 2 bases, with 4 bases of the junction left unmatched. The CDR3 loop spans 15 amino acids. The germline CDR1 and CDR2 sequences are SGHVS and FQNEAQ. Here the CDR3 DNA reads TGTGCCAGCAGCTTTTCTGGACTAGCCTACAATGAGCAGTTCTTC. It is translated as CASSFSGLAYNEQFF.

This clone was seen a few times. The chain joins TRBV12-3 or TRBV12-4 to TRBJ1-2; a possible D gene is TRBD1 (5 bases). CDR3 size: 13 residues. Trimming stripped 3 bases from V and 4 bases from J, with 9 bases between. The CDR3 DNA is TGTGCCAGCAGTTTCTGGGGCGTCTATGGCTACACCTTC. Protein product: CASSFWGVYGYTF.

The chain links TRBV5-6 to TRBJ1-3; 8 bases agree with TRBD1. The CDR3 has 15 residues. Per the germline V gene, CDR1 is SGHDT and CDR2 is YYEEEE. The V gene end was trimmed by 2 bases and the J gene end by 2 bases; junction bases not matched to a gene: 3. The CDR3 is CASSFRGLPGNTIYF. Here the CDR3 DNA reads TGTGCCAGCAGCTTCAGGGGGCTCCCTGGAAACACCATATATTTT.

CDR3 nucleotide sequence: TGCGCCAGCAGCCAAGATAGTGTAGAGATGAACACTGAAGCTTTCTTT. Translated, it gives CASSQDSVEMNTEAFF. J is TRBJ1-1 and V is TRBV4-1, with no clear D. The CDR3 runs 16 residues. The germline gives CDR1 MGHRA, CDR2 YSYEKL. Deletions cut 0 bases from V and 0 bases from J, with 11 bases between.

The chain combines TRBV1 with TRBJ1-2. TRBV1 has pseudogene status. The CDR3 is made up of 17 amino acids. The CDR3 region has the DNA TGCACCAGCAGCCAAGGCCCTTCAGGGAGGAGTAAGGGCGGCTACACCTTC. Residues: CTSSQGPSGRSKGGYTF.

The chain joins TRBV6-5 to TRBJ1-2; 8 positions match TRBD1. The CDR3 contains 15 residues. From germline, CDR1 is MNHEY and CDR2 SVGAGI. After removal of 6 bases from V and 4 bases from J, the junction contained 10 bases not matched to a gene. CDR3 DNA sequence: TGTGCCAGCAGCTTTCAGGACAGGGTAGGCTATGGCTACACCTTC. This gives the protein CASSFQDRVGYGYTF.

This chain links TRBV9 with TRBJ1-5; weak D call: TRBD1 (5 bases). This CDR3 has 15 amino acids. From germline, CDR1 is SGDLS and CDR2 YYNGEE. The ends were cut back, 0 bases at V and 6 bases at J, with 13 bases in the middle. In DNA, the CDR3 is TGTGCCAGCAGCGTAGGGGGTGGGGCTGGTCAGCCCCAGCATTTT. Residues: CASSVGGGAGQPQHF.

This rearrangement joins TRBV29-1 to TRBJ2-3; TRBD1 agrees at 7 bases. The germline V gene has CDR1 SQVTM and CDR2 ANQGSEA. Trimming removed 7 bases from V and 2 bases from J; junction bases left unmatched: 6. The CDR3 has 13 residues. CDR3 region: CSERDRLTDTQYF. The CDR3 DNA reads TGCAGCGAGAGGGACAGACTCACAGATACGCAGTATTTT.

The chain employs TRBV9 and TRBJ1-1; D gene unclear. V was clipped by 0 bases and J by 3 bases, with 9 bases between them. Looked up from germline, CDR1 is SGDLS and CDR2 is YYNGEE. The CDR3 is 14 residues long. Written as DNA, the CDR3 is TGTGCCAGCAGCGTAGATCAGGACTACACTGAAGCTTTCTTT. It encodes CASSVDQDYTEAFF.

The chain links TRBV5-6 to TRBJ1-1; D perhaps matches TRBD1 (6 bases). The CDR3 runs to 14 residues. Germline V gives CDR1 SGHDT, CDR2 YYEEEE. The V end lost 2 bases, the J end lost 1 base, and 9 bases lay between the germline ends. CDR3 residues: CASSFGTRNTEAFF. The CDR3 coding sequence is TGTGCCAGCAGCTTTGGGACAAGGAACACTGAAGCTTTCTTT.

The rearrangement links TRBV14 to TRBJ2-7, with 11 bases matching TRBD2. CDR1 is SGHDN and CDR2 is FVKESK in the germline V gene. The CDR3 length is 13 residues. J lost 6 bases, V lost 3 bases, and 1 base had no gene match. The CDR3 loop is CASSHSGGAEQYF. DNA for the CDR3: TGTGCCAGCAGCCATAGCGGGGGGGCCGAGCAGTACTTC. Full variable domain (missing parts from reference TRBV14 and TRBJ2-7): EAGVTQFPSHSVIEKGQTVTLRCDPISGHDNLYWYRRVMGKEIKFLLHFVKESKQDESGMPNNRFLAERTGGTYSTLKVQPAELEDSGVYFCASSHSGGAEQYFGPGTRLTVT.

This clone was observed a single time. This rearrangement joins TRBV3-1 (or the pseudogene TRBV3-2) to TRBJ1-1; possible D gene TRBD1, 6 bases. Germline V CDR1 and CDR2: LGHDT, YNNKEL (reference sequence). The CDR3 consists of 15 residues. The V gene lost 2 bases and the J gene lost 0 bases, with 10 bases spanning the gap. CDR3 DNA: TGTGCCAGCAGCCAACCCAGGGGAGTGAACACTGAAGCTTTCTTT. As protein: CASSQPRGVNTEAFF.

This chain joins TRBV14 and TRBJ1-6; D perhaps matches TRBD1 (6 bases). V dropped 0 bases and J dropped 10 bases, with 10 bases sitting between them. CDR1 is SGHDN, CDR2 FVKESK, per germline. There are 14 residues in the CDR3. The CDR3 sequence: CASSQDRGRSPLHF. As DNA, the CDR3 is TGTGCCAGCAGCCAAGACAGGGGTCGGTCACCCCTCCACTTT.

The J gene is TRBJ2-1, the V gene TRBV28, with 9 bases fitting TRBD2. Germline V CDR1 and CDR2: MDHEN, SYDVKM. Unmatched junction bases numbered 19, after V lost 7 bases and J lost 3 bases. The CDR3 runs 19 residues. CDR3 residues: CASTLSSVAGVVDYNEQFF. The CDR3 bases are TGTGCCAGCACCCTGAGTTCAGTAGCGGGAGTGGTGGACTACAATGAGCAGTTCTTC.

The chain uses TRBV9 and TRBJ2-5; D might be TRBD2 (6 bases). The CDR3 covers 15 residues. The germline V gene encodes CDR1 SGDLS and CDR2 YYNGEE. Trimming shortened V by 0 bases and J by 2 bases, and 11 bases separated the two germline ends. CDR3 DNA sequence: TGTGCCAGCAGCGTAGAAGCGGGTGGACAAGAGACCCAGTACTTC. It yields the protein CASSVEAGGQETQYF.

The rearrangement uses TRBV3-1 (or the pseudogene TRBV3-2) and TRBJ2-3, with 9 bases that match TRBD1. Losses at the gene ends were 5 bases for V and 1 base for J; bases not matched to a gene: 7. CDR1 and CDR2 (germline): LGHDT, YNNKEL (reference sequence). This CDR3 is built from 16 residues. The CDR3 loop reads CASSGYRDRGTDTQYF. The CDR3 DNA reads TGTGCCAGCAGCGGATACCGGGACAGGGGCACAGATACGCAGTATTTT.

The chain links TRBV27 to TRBJ1-4, with D possibly being TRBD1 (5 bases). The CDR3 loop spans 15 amino acids. Germline V gene lookup returns CDR1 MNHEY and CDR2 SMNVEV (reference sequence). V was trimmed by 1 base and J by 4 bases, leaving 10 bases between them. For the CDR3, the DNA is TGTGCCAGCAGTTTATTTTCCAGGGTTAATGAAAAACTGTTTTTT. Translating it yields CASSLFSRVNEKLFF.

The genes are TRBV24-1 and TRBJ2-3; D might be TRBD1 (5 bases). V was pared by 8 bases and J by 1 base, with 15 bases between. Germline V gene lookup returns CDR1 KGHDR and CDR2 SFDVKD. This CDR3 has 15 amino acids. The CDR3: CATNPPQGCTDTQYF. For the CDR3, the DNA is TGTGCCACCAATCCACCCCAGGGATGCACAGATACGCAGTATTTT.